This TCR beta chain originates from a study of cytomegalovirus exposure and HLA in healthy donors. Across the study: In terms of ancestry, the Caucasian-associated cluster contained about four fifths of the approximately 430 genotyped donors. Findings and limits, study-wide: As a later analysis showed, a missense DCLRE1C variant was linked to trimming of TCR beta V- and J-genes.

CDR1 and CDR2 (germline): LNHDA, SQIVND (reference sequence). V gave up 1 base and J gave up 4 bases; unmatched junction bases: 9. The CDR3 length is 16 residues. A word on this clone: The target antigen is unknown.

The PCR had 60 Vbeta and 13 Jbeta primers. Repertoires were generated with immunoSEQ multiplex PCR, while TCRdb's copy carries only in-frame clones and drops some. The sample records 100,000 to 120,000 clones, 75% to 90% being singletons. The specimen sequenced was PBMCs. The genes are TRBV19 and TRBJ1-2, with 7 bases lining up with TRBD1. This receptor was obtained from a man under 40 in good health and CMV-seropositive. The chain's CDR3 is CASSIVQGQFSYGYTF. CDR3 nucleotides: TGTGCCAGTAGTATAGTACAGGGGCAGTTTTCCTATGGCTACACCTTC.